The source of this T cell receptor (beta chain) is a study of cytomegalovirus exposure and HLA in healthy donors. About the study: In an earlier analysis, around 120 million unique TCR beta sequences were found from 150 million to 200 million T cells.

Germline lookup yields CDR1 MNHNS and CDR2 SASEGT. V was pared by 3 bases and J by 2 bases, with 8 bases between. The CDR3 has 14 amino acids. PCR was performed using 60 Vbeta and 13 Jbeta primers. As handled by the study authors: Some 11 million of the 80 million or so unique TCR beta chains counted in a later analysis were shared. Measured with immunoSEQ multiplex PCR; TCRdb has only the in-frame clones, and not every one. The V and J calls and the clone size are those of that table, but D and trimming were determined from the DNA. The data hold some 150,000 clones, with roughly 80% observed a single time. This clone was picked up one time. Antigen unknown. Other DNA variants within this sample encode the same CDR3. Study conclusions and caveats: As a later analysis showed, a missense DCLRE1C variant was linked to trimming of TCR beta V- and J-genes. The later analysis indicated that the majority of CMV-associated TCR beta chains appeared HLA-restricted.

This TCR came from a man aged 25 to 40 in good health and CMV-seropositive. V gene TRBV6-1 combines with J gene TRBJ1-3, with a tentative D call TRBD1 (5 bases). Sequences were obtained from PBMCs. CDR3 in amino acids: CASSDGGAGNTIYF. CDR3 sequence (DNA): TGTGCCAGCAGTGACGGGGGGGCTGGAAACACCATATATTTT.